Below, 4 T cell receptor beta chains from the same sample are listed, as sequenced in a study of cytomegalovirus exposure and HLA in healthy donors. 60 Vbeta and 13 Jbeta primers were used in PCR. The protocol was immunoSEQ multiplex PCR, while the TCRdb copy is restricted to in-frame clones and leaves out a portion. The data hold approximately 65,000 clones, with 60% to 70% observed a single time. Material for sequencing was PBMCs. The receptors derive from a middle-aged man in good health and CMV-seropositive.

This chain uses TRBV5-6 with TRBJ2-2; D is uncertain. The CDR3 length is 12 residues. The V end lost 2 bases, the J end lost 7 bases, and 6 bases lay between the germline ends. CDR1 is SGHDT and CDR2 is YYEEEE in the germline V gene. The CDR3 sequence: CASSFASGELFF. The CDR3 DNA reads TGTGCCAGCAGCTTTGCCAGCGGGGAGCTGTTTTTT.

This clone was counted once. V gene TRBV30 combines with J gene TRBJ1-4; 8 nucleotides line up with TRBD1. The CDR3 covers 14 residues. CDR1 is GTSNPN, CDR2 SVGIG, per germline (reference sequence). V shed 4 bases, J shed 7 bases, and the junction held 8 bases outside the gene matches. The DNA for the CDR3 is TGTGCCTGGAAGCCTACAGGGGGTTTTGAAAAACTGTTTTTT. Protein product: CAWKPTGGFEKLFF.

The chain recombines TRBV11-2 with TRBJ2-2; TRBD2 matches at 9 bases. Germline assignment: CDR1 SGHAT and CDR2 FQNNGV. Germline trimming cut 0 bases from V and 5 bases from J; bases unmatched to any gene: 16. CDR3 length equals 20 residues. The CDR3 region is CASSLDVGGGGAFQTGELFF. As DNA, the CDR3 is TGTGCCAGCAGCTTAGATGTAGGGGGCGGGGGGGCCTTTCAAACCGGGGAGCTGTTTTTT.

Worth noting for this clone: An end of the junction differs from the germline gene, which may be a read error. CDR3 coding DNA: TGTGCCAGCAGCGTAGGGGAGGGACTCCCTAACGAAAAACTGTTTTTT. Translation: CASSVGEGLPNEKLFF. The rearrangement joins TRBV9 to TRBJ1-4, with D tentatively TRBD1 (5 bases). CDR3 size: 16 residues. Germline loops: CDR1 SGDLS, CDR2 YYNGEE.